This T cell receptor (beta chain) was identified during a study of blood T cells in healthy people across ages. General study results and limits: Significant beta diversity loss was already apparent by age around 40, declining roughly linearly.

The second PCR ran roughly 7 to 12 cycles with a sample-barcoded 5' primer and J-beta primers. TCRdb processed the 5' RACE reads anew with MiXCR; each CDR3 protein has one entry. The sample lists around 800,000 distinct CDR3 sequences; about a quarter were seen once. The CDR3 is made up of 16 amino acids. The ends were cut back, 0 bases at V and 4 bases at J, with 15 bases in the middle. This clonotype appeared once. What it recognizes is unknown. These data were also reused for a study on T cells of mothers and their children.

This chain connects TRBV12-3 or TRBV12-4 to TRBJ1-2; the D is unclear. Sample: blood. This clonotype was obtained from a boy younger than 18 in good health. CDR3 residues: CASSLALGRRPYGYTF. In nucleotides, the CDR3 is TGTGCCAGCAGTTTAGCCTTAGGCAGGCGTCCCTATGGCTACACCTTC.